This T cell receptor (beta chain) was recovered during a study of early T cells in non-severe SARS-CoV-2 infection. Background on the study: Unpaired chains resulted from sequencing bulk RNA of unsorted whole blood.

With regard to this clonotype: Its antigen is not identified.

The germline CDR1 and CDR2 sequences are LGHDT and YNNKEL (reference sequence). Trimming pared 4 bases from V and 3 bases from J, leaving 13 bases between. The CDR3 loop spans 14 amino acids. Findings and caveats of the study: Sequences matched to VDJdb favored anti-spike CD8 responses, while private and CD4 specificities were missed.

TCRdb fed the 5' RACE reads into MiXCR, producing one record per CDR3 protein. This repertoire shows 100,000 to 120,000 distinct CDR3 sequences, over 10% found once; its top ten account for approximately 4%. This chain uses TRBV3-1 with TRBJ2-7, with D perhaps matching TRBD1 (6 bases). The sequence came from an adult who was a healthcare worker with PCR-confirmed SARS-CoV-2 infection or an uninfected control (not recorded which). The sample was whole blood, taken at baseline. In DNA, the CDR3 is TGTGCCAGCAGCCTGCGAGGGGGTTTCTACGAGCAGTACTTC. It encodes CASSLRGGFYEQYF.